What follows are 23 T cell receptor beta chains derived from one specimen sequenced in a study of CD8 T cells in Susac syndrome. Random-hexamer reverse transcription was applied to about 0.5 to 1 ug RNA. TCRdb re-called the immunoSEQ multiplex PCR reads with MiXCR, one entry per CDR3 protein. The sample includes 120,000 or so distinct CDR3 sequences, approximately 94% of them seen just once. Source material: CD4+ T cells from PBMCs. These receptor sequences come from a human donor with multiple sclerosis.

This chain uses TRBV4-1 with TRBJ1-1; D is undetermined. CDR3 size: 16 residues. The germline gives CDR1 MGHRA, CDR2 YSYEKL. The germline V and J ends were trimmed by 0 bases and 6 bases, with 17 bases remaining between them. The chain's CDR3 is CASSQDTAGFAAEAFF. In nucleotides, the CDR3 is TGCGCCAGCAGCCAAGATACCGCGGGGTTCGCTGCTGAAGCTTTCTTT.

CDR3 amino acids: CASSPSAGLAYNEQFF. CDR3 nucleotides: TGCGCCAGCAGTCCCTCAGCGGGACTAGCCTACAATGAGCAGTTCTTC. The genes are TRBV10-1 and TRBJ2-1; the match to TRBD2 covers 8 bases. The V segment lost 5 bases and the J segment 2 bases; nucleotides outside the gene matches: 8. Germline V CDR1 and CDR2: WNHNN, SYGVQD (reference sequence). This CDR3 contains 16 residues.

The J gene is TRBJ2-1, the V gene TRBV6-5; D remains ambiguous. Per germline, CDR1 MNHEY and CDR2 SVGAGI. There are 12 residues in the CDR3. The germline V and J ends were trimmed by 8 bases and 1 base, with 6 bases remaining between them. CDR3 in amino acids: CASGRSYNEQFF. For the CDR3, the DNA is TGTGCCAGCGGTCGGTCCTACAATGAGCAGTTCTTC.

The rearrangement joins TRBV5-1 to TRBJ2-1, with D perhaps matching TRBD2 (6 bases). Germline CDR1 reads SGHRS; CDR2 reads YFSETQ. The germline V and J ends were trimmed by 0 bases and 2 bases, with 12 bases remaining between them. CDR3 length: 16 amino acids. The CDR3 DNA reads TGCGCCAGCAGCTTGGTTTCCGGAGGGACCTACAATGAGCAGTTCTTC. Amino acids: CASSLVSGGTYNEQFF.

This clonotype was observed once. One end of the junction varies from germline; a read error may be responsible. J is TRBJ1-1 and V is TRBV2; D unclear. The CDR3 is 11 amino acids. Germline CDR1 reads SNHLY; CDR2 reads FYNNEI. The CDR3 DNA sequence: TGTGCCAGCAGCGTCACTCACTATATGGGATTT. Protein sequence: CASSVTHYMGF.

The CDR3 DNA sequence: TGTGCCTGGGATTTGGGGATAGGTTCTGGTGAAAAACTGTTTTTT. It is translated as CAWDLGIGSGEKLFF. This chain uses TRBV30 with TRBJ1-4, with D unresolved. CDR3 length: 15 amino acids. The germline V gene encodes CDR1 GTSNPN and CDR2 SVGIG (reference sequence). V lost 5 bases and J 7 bases, leaving 20 bases between the germline ends.

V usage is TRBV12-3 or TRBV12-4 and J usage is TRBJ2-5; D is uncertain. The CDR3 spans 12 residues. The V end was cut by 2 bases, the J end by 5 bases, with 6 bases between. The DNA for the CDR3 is TGTGCCAGCAGTTTATCCGGGGAGACCCAGTACTTC. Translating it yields CASSLSGETQYF.

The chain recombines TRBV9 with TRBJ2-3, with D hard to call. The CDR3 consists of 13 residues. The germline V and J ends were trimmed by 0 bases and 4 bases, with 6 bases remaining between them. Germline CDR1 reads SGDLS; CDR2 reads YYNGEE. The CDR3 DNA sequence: TGTGCCAGCAGCGTAGGCCTCTCAGATACGCAGTATTTT. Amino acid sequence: CASSVGLSDTQYF.

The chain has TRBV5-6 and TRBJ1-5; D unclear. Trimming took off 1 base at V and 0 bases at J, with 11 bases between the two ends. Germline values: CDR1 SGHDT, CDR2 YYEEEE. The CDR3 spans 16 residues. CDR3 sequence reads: CASSLSGSYSNQPQHF. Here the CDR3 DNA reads TGTGCCAGCAGCTTGTCGGGATCCTATAGCAATCAGCCCCAGCATTTT.

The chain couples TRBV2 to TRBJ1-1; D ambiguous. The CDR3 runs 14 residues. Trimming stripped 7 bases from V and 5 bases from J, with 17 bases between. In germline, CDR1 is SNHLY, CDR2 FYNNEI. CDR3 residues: CASNPSGRRTEAFF. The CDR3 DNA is TGTGCCAGCAACCCTTCCGGGCGTCGGACTGAAGCTTTCTTT.

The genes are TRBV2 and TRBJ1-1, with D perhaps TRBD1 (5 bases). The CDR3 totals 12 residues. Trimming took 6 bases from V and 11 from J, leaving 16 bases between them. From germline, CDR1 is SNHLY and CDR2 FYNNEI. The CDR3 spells CASSRDPSGAFF. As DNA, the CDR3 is TGTGCCAGCAGCCGGGACCCATCCGGGGCTTTCTTT.

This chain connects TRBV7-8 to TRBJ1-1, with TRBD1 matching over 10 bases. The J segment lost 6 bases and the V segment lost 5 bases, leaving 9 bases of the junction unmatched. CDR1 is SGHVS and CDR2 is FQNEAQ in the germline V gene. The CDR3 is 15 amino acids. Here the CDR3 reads CASSPRDRGQSEAFF. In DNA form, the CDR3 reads TGTGCCAGCAGCCCCCGGGACAGGGGCCAATCTGAAGCTTTCTTT.

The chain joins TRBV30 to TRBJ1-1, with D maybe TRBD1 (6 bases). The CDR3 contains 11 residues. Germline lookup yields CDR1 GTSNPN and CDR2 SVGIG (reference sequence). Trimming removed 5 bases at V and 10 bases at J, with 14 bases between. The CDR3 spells CAWSEGGRAFF. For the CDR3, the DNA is TGTGCCTGGTCGGAGGGGGGGAGAGCTTTCTTT.

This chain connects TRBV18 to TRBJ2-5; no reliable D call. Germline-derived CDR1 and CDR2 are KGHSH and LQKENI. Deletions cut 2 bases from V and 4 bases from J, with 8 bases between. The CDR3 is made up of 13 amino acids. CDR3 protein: CASSPSRPETQYF. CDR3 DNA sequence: TGTGCCAGCTCACCAAGCCGACCAGAGACCCAGTACTTC.

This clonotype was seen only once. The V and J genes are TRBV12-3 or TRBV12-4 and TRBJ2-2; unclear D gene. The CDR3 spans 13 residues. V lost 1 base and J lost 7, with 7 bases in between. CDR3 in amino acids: CASSLVQDGELFF. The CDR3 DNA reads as TGTGCCAGCAGTTTAGTCCAAGACGGGGAGCTGTTTTTT.

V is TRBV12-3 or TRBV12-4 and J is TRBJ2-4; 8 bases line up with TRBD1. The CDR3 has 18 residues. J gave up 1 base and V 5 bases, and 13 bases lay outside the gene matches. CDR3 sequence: CASSTRDRGEGAKNIQYF. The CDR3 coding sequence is TGTGCCAGCAGTACCCGAGACAGGGGAGAGGGGGCCAAAAACATTCAGTACTTC.

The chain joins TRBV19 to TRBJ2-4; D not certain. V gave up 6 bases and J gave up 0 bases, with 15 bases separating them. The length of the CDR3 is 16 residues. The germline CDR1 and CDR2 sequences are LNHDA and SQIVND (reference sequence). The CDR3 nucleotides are TGTGCCAGTAGCCTTCCAAAACTTCTAGCCAAAAACATTCAGTACTTC. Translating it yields CASSLPKLLAKNIQYF.

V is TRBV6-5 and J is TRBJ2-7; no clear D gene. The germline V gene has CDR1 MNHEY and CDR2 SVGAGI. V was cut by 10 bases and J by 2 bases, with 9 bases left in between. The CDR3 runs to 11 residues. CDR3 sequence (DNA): TGTGCCACCGCTACCCCCTACGAGCAGTACTTC. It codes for CATATPYEQYF.

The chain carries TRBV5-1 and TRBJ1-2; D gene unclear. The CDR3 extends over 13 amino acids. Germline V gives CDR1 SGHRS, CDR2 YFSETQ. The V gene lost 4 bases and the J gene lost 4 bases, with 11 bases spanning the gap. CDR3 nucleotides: TGCGCCAGCAGCCTTGGCCCATCCTATGGCTACACCTTC. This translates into CASSLGPSYGYTF.

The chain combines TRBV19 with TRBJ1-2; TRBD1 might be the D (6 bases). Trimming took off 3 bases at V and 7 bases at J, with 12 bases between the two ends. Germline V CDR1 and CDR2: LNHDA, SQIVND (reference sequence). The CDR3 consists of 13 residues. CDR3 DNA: TGTGCCAGTAGTATCGACAGGTCTGGTGGCTACACCTTC. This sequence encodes CASSIDRSGGYTF.

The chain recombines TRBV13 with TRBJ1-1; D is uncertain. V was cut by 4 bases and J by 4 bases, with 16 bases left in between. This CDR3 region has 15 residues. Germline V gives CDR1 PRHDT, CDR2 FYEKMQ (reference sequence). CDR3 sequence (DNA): TGTGCCAGCAGCTCTCTATGGAGCCGGGGCACTGAAGCTTTCTTT. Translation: CASSSLWSRGTEAFF.

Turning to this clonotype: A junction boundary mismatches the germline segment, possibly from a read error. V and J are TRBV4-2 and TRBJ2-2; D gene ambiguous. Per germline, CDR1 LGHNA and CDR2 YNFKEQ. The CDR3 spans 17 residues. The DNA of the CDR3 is TGTGCCAGCAGACAAGATGTTTGGCCGGAGAACACCGGGGAGCTGTTTTTT. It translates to CASRQDVWPENTGELFF.

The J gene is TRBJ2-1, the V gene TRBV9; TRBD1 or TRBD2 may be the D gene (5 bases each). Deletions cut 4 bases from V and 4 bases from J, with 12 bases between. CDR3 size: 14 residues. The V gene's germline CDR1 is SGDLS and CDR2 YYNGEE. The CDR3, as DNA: TGTGCCAGCAGCCCCGGGACGGGATACAATGAGCAGTTCTTC. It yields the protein CASSPGTGYNEQFF.